Below are 22 T cell receptor beta chains sequenced from a single sample in a study of T cells in Graves' hyperthyroidism and ophthalmopathy. Amplified TCR beta CDR3 regions derived from RNA transcripts. Carried out on the TCR CDR3, a first-round RT-PCR used the HTBI primer set. Via MiXCR, TCRdb re-called the multiplex PCR reads, giving one row per CDR3 protein. Among under 300,000 distinct CDR3 sequences listed, less than 30% were seen once. The sequenced sample was blood. The source of these receptors is a man aged 40-49 years with Graves' hyperthyroidism that later progressed to Graves' ophthalmopathy.

This clonotype was seen many times. J is TRBJ1-5 and V is TRBV30; TRBD1 might be the D (6 bases). The CDR3 has 14 amino acids. V lost 2 bases, J lost 2 bases, and 10 bases lay in between. Germline V gives CDR1 GTSNPN, CDR2 SVGIG (reference sequence). DNA of the CDR3: TGTGCCTGGAGTTGGGGGGGCGGCAATCAGCCCCAGCATTTT. Residues: CAWSWGGGNQPQHF.

This clonotype has a count of ten or more. The chain couples TRBV28 to TRBJ2-5; 7 bases align to TRBD1. Germline V gene data show CDR1 as MDHEN and CDR2 as SYDVKM. Germline trimming cut 3 bases from V and 1 base from J; bases unmatched to any gene: 2. The CDR3 is 14 residues long. CDR3 protein: CASSLGTVQETQYF. CDR3 DNA sequence: TGTGCCAGCAGTTTGGGGACAGTCCAAGAGACCCAGTACTTC. The full variable domain, its missing parts supplied by reference TRBV28 and TRBJ2-5, is DVKVTQSSRYLVKRTGEKVFLECVQDMDHENMFWYRQDPGLGLRLIYFSYDVKMKEKGDIPEGYSVSREKKERFSLILESASTNQTSMYLCASSLGTVQETQYFGPGTRLLVL.

This clonotype was recorded many times. J is TRBJ2-7 and V is TRBV4-1; TRBD2 agrees at 10 bases. This CDR3 is built from 18 residues. Per the germline V gene, CDR1 is MGHRA and CDR2 is YSYEKL. The J segment lost 7 bases and the V segment lost 1 base, leaving 16 bases of the junction unmatched. The CDR3 here is CASSQGLGASGSGREQYF. CDR3 sequence (DNA): TGCGCCAGCAGCCAAGGGCTTGGTGCTAGCGGGAGTGGTAGGGAGCAGTACTTC.

The chain joins TRBV20-1 to TRBJ2-7; D not certain. V lost 3 bases and J 3 bases, leaving 9 bases between the germline ends. CDR3 length equals 12 residues. Germline V gene data show CDR1 as DFQATT and CDR2 as SNEGSKA (reference sequence). CDR3: CSASIPGYEQYF. The CDR3 DNA reads TGCAGTGCTAGCATCCCCGGCTACGAGCAGTACTTC.

The chain is built from TRBV2 and TRBJ2-5; TRBD2 matches at 14 bases. This CDR3 spans 18 amino acids. The V gene's germline CDR1 is SNHLY and CDR2 FYNNEI. V was pared by 4 bases and J by 1 base, with 8 bases of the junction left unmatched. DNA of the CDR3: TGTGCCAGCAGTGTACCGGGACTAGCGGGAGCGTCCCAAGAGACCCAGTACTTC. Residues: CASSVPGLAGASQETQYF. The variable domain in full, with the rest retrieved from reference TRBV2 and TRBJ2-5, is EPEVTQTPSHQVTQMGQEVILRCVPISNHLYFYWYRQILGQKVEFLVSFYNNEISEKSEIFDDQFSVERPDGSNFTLKIRSTKLEDSAMYFCASSVPGLAGASQETQYFGPGTRLLVL.

This clonotype was observed many times. The rearrangement joins TRBV20-1 to TRBJ1-1, with D maybe TRBD1 (6 bases). Trimming cost V 3 bases and J 6 bases, with 20 bases left between them. Germline V CDR1 and CDR2: DFQATT, SNEGSKA (reference sequence). The CDR3 is 15 amino acids. The CDR3 sequence is CSARPQRGLYAEAFF. The CDR3 region has the DNA TGCAGTGCTAGGCCACAAAGGGGGTTGTACGCTGAAGCTTTCTTT.

This clonotype has a count of ten or more. The CDR3 region is CASSRRSYSPLHF. DNA for the CDR3: TGTGCCAGCAGCCGACGTAGCTATTCACCCCTCCACTTT. The chain uses TRBV12-3 or TRBV12-4 and TRBJ1-6; D not certain. Trimming pared 6 bases from V and 8 bases from J, leaving 11 bases between. This CDR3 is 13 amino acids long.

This clonotype was seen ten or more times. This rearrangement joins TRBV6-5 to TRBJ1-2; unclear D gene. This CDR3 contains 15 residues. Trimming shortened V by 7 bases and J by 3 bases, and 18 bases separated the two germline ends. Per the germline V gene, CDR1 is MNHEY and CDR2 is SVGAGI. The CDR3, as DNA: TGTGCCAGCAAGTCGGGGTTCGGGAGGGACTATGGCTACACCTTC. It yields the protein CASKSGFGRDYGYTF.

This clonotype was counted at least ten times. The V gene is TRBV30, the J gene TRBJ2-5; D may be TRBD2 (6 bases). CDR1 is GTSNPN, CDR2 SVGIG, per germline (reference sequence). The CDR3 is 14 residues long. V was trimmed by 3 bases and J by 4 bases, leaving 15 bases between them. CDR3 nucleotides: TGTGCCTGGAGCCTCTGGCGGGATGGAGAGACCCAGTACTTC. Amino acid sequence: CAWSLWRDGETQYF.

This clonotype has at least ten counts. CDR3 protein: CSSGRLNQPQHF. The CDR3 DNA reads TGCAGTTCGGGCCGTCTAAATCAGCCCCAGCATTTT. This chain uses TRBV20-1 with TRBJ1-5; D unclear. Looked up from germline, CDR1 is DFQATT and CDR2 is SNEGSKA (reference sequence). This CDR3 spans 12 amino acids. V was clipped by 8 bases and J by 4 bases, with 12 bases between them.

In this sample, this clonotype turned up many times. The CDR3 bases are TGTGCCAGCAAAGTTCGACAGGATATAGAGCAGTACTTC. Translated: CASKVRQDIEQYF. This chain connects TRBV5-6 to TRBJ2-7, with TRBD1 as a possible D gene (6 bases). This CDR3 is built from 13 residues. In germline, CDR1 is SGHDT, CDR2 YYEEEE. Trimming cost V 6 bases and J 7 bases, with 17 bases left between them.

This clonotype was observed at least ten times. DNA for the CDR3: TGTGCCACCAGCAGGAGGGGGGGGACTGAAGCTTTCTTT. Translation: CATSRRGGTEAFF. This chain joins TRBV15 and TRBJ1-1; maybe TRBD1 (6 bases). This CDR3 contains 13 residues. With 3 bases removed from V and 5 bases from J, the gap between germline ends came to 10 bases. The germline CDR1 and CDR2 sequences are LNHNV and YYDKDF (reference sequence).

This clonotype was observed a few times. CDR3 in amino acids: CASSQDASGSGDTQYF. The DNA of the CDR3 is TGTGCCAGCAGCCAAGACGCTAGCGGGAGTGGAGATACGCAGTATTTT. This chain connects TRBV4-2 to TRBJ2-3, with TRBD2 identical over 10 bases. CDR1 is LGHNA, CDR2 YNFKEQ, per germline. The length of the CDR3 is 16 residues. The V gene end was trimmed by 0 bases and the J gene end by 5 bases; junction bases not matched to a gene: 5.

In this sample, this clonotype turned up many times. The chain recombines TRBV5-1 with TRBJ1-1; D perhaps matches TRBD1 (5 bases). The CDR3 covers 16 residues. V gave up 0 bases and J gave up 6 bases, with 18 bases separating them. Germline V CDR1 and CDR2: SGHRS, YFSETQ. The CDR3 DNA reads TGCGCCAGCAGCTTGGAAGGGACCGTCGGGGTTGCTGAAGCTTTCTTT. It is translated as CASSLEGTVGVAEAFF.

At least ten counts were recorded for this clonotype. The chain joins TRBV12-3 or TRBV12-4 to TRBJ1-5; D is undetermined. Trimming stripped 1 base from V and 4 bases from J, with 5 bases between. There are 13 residues in the CDR3. The CDR3 protein is CASSLGPNQPQHF. The CDR3 DNA reads TGTGCCAGCAGTTTAGGGCCAAATCAGCCCCAGCATTTT.

The chain employs TRBV6-2 or TRBV6-3 and TRBJ1-5; 9 bases map to TRBD1. Per the germline V gene, CDR1 is MNHEY and CDR2 is SVGEGT. CDR3 length: 14 residues. V trimming: 5 bases; J trimming: 6 bases; junction bases outside the gene matches: 5. The CDR3 spells CASSRDREFQPQHF. CDR3 bases: TGTGCCAGCAGTAGGGACAGGGAATTTCAGCCCCAGCATTTT.

The V gene is TRBV30, the J gene TRBJ1-3; 9 bases match TRBD1. V shed 5 bases and J 0 bases; nucleotides not matched to a gene: 2. The CDR3 sequence is 14 residues long. Germline CDR1 is GTSNPN and CDR2 is SVGIG (reference sequence). The DNA of the CDR3 is TGTGCCTGGTCGACAGGGGGCTCTGGAAACACCATATATTTT. This sequence encodes CAWSTGGSGNTIYF.

The chain combines TRBV5-1 with TRBJ2-7; TRBD1 is a possible D gene (6 bases). CDR3 length: 15 residues. Trimming cost V 5 bases and J 1 base, with 16 bases left between them. Germline lookup yields CDR1 SGHRS and CDR2 YFSETQ. CDR3 nucleotide sequence: TGCGCCAGCAGTAATACCGGGACATGGTCCTACGAGCAGTACTTC. As protein: CASSNTGTWSYEQYF.

This clonotype was seen many times. The chain links TRBV30 to TRBJ1-1, with D unclear. The CDR3 is 12 residues long. CDR1 and CDR2 from the germline V gene are GTSNPN and SVGIG (reference sequence). V was trimmed by 8 bases and J by 2 bases, leaving 12 bases between them. The CDR3 DNA follows: TGTGCCAGGTCGGACTTAAACACTGAAGCTTTCTTT. This gives the protein CARSDLNTEAFF.

In this sample, this clonotype turned up many times. The genes are TRBV27 and TRBJ1-2; 11 bases line up with TRBD1. The germline V gene encodes CDR1 MNHEY and CDR2 SMNVEV (reference sequence). This CDR3 spans 14 amino acids. The junction had 5 bases not matched to a gene; V was cut back by 5 bases and J by 6 bases. CDR3 nucleotides: TGTGCCAGCAGTCCGGGACAGGGGGTTCATGGCTACACCTTC. It translates to CASSPGQGVHGYTF.

At least ten counts were recorded for this clonotype. The V gene is TRBV10-3, the J gene TRBJ2-7; D not certain. The CDR3 has 11 amino acids. Germline-derived CDR1 and CDR2 are ENHRY and SYGVKD. V was trimmed by 6 bases and J by 5 bases, leaving 8 bases between them. CDR3 loop: CAIRANDEQYF. DNA for the CDR3: TGTGCCATCAGGGCGAACGACGAGCAGTACTTC.

The chain carries TRBV6-2 or TRBV6-3 and TRBJ2-1; no reliable D call. Germline CDR1 and CDR2: MNHEY and SVGEGT. Between the trimmed V and J ends, which lost 6 bases and 5 bases, there was a span of 11 bases. The CDR3 runs to 13 residues. CDR3 sequence reads: CASSPFENNEQFF. The CDR3 DNA reads as TGTGCCAGCAGCCCCTTTGAGAACAATGAGCAGTTCTTC.